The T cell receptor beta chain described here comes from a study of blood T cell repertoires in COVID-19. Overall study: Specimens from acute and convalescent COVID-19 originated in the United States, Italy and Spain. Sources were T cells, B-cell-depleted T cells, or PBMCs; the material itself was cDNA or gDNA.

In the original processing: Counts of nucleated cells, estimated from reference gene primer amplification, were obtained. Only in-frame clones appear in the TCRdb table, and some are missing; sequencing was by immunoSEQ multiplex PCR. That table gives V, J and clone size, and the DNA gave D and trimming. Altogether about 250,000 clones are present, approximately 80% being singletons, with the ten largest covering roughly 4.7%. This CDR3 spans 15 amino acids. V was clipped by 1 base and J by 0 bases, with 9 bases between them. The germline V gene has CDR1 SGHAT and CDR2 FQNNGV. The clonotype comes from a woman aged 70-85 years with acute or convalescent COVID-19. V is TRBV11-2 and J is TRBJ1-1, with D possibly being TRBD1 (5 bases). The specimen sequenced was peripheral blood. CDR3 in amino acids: CASSLVQGVNTEAFF. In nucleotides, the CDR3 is TGTGCCAGCAGCTTAGTGCAGGGTGTGAACACTGAAGCTTTCTTT.